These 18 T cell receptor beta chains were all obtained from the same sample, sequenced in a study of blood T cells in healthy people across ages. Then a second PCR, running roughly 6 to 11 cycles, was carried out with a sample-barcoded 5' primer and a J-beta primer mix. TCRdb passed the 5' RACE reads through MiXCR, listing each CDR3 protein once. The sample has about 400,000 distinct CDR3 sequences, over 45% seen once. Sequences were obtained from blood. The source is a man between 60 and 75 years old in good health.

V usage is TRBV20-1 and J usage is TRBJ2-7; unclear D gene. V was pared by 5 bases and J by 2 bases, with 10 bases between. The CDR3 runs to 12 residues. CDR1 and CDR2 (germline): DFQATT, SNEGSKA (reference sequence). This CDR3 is CSALTKPYEQYF. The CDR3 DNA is TGCAGTGCTCTAACCAAACCCTACGAGCAGTACTTC.

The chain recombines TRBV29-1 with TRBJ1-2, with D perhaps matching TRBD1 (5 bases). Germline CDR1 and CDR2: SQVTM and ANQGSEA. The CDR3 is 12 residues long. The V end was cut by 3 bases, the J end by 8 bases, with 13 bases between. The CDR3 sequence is CSVDQRGVGYTF. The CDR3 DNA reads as TGCAGCGTTGACCAACGGGGGGTCGGCTACACCTTC.

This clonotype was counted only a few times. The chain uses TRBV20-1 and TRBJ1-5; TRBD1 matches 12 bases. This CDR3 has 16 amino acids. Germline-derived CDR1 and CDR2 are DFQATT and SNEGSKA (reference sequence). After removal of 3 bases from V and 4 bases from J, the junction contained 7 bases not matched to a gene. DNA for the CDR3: TGCAGTGCTAGTGGGGGGACAGGGGGCGGGAATCAGCCCCAGCATTTT. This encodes CSASGGTGGGNQPQHF.

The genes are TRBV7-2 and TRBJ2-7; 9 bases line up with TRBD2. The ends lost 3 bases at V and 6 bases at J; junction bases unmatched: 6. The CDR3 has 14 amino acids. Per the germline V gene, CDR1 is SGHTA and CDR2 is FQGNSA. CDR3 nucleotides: TGTGCCAGCAGCTTCGACGGGACTAGCCGCGAGCAGTACTTC. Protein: CASSFDGTSREQYF.

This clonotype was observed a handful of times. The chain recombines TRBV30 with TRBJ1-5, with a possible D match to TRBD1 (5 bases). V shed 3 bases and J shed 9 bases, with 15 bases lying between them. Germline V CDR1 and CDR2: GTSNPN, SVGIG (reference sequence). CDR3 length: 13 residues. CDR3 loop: CAWRRQGGSPQHF. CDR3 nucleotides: TGTGCCTGGAGAAGGCAGGGCGGCTCGCCCCAGCATTTT.

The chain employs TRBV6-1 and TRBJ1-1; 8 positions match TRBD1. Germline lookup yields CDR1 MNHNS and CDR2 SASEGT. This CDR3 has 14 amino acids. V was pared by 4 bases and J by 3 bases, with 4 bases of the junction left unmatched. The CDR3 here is CASSAPGQDTEAFF. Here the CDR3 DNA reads TGTGCCAGCAGTGCGCCGGGACAGGACACTGAAGCTTTCTTT.

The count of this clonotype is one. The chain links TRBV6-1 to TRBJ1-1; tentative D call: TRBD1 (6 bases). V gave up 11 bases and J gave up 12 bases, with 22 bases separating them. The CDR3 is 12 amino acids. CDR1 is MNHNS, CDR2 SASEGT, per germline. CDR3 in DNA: TGTGCCGGGGCGGGGGCAGTCCCCAAGACTTTCTTT. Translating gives CAGAGAVPKTFF.

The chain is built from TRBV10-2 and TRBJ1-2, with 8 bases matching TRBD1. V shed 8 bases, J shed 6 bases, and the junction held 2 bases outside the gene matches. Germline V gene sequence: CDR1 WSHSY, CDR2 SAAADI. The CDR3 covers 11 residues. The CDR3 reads CASGQGDGYTF. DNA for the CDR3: TGCGCCAGCGGACAGGGTGATGGCTACACCTTC.

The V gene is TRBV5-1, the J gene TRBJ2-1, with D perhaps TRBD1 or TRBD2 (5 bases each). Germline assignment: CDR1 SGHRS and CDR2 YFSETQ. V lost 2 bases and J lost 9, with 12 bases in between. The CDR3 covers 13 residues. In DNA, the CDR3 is TGCGCCAGCAGCTTATCACTGGGGGTTGAGCAGTTCTTC. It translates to CASSLSLGVEQFF.

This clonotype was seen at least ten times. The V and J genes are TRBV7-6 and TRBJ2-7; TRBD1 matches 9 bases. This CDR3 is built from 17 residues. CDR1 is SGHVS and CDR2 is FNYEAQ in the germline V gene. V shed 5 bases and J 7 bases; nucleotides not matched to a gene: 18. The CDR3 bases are TGTGCCAGCAGCCTGAGCTTCCTCCGGGACAGGGCGTTGGAGCAGTACTTC. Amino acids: CASSLSFLRDRALEQYF.

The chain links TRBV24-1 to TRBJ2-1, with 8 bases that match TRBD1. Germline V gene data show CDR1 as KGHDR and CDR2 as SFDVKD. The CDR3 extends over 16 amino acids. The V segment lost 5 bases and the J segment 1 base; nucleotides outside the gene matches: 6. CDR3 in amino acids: CATSVTGTGSYNEQFF. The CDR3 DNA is TGTGCCACCAGTGTCACCGGGACAGGTTCCTACAATGAGCAGTTCTTC.

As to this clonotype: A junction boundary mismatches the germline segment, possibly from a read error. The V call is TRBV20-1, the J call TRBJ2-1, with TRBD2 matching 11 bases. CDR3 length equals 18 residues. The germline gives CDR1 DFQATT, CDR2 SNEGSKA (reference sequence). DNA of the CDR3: TGCAGTGCTAGAGACCCTTCTCAAGCTAGCGGGAGGTACAATGAGCCGTTCTTC. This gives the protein CSARDPSQASGRYNEPFF.

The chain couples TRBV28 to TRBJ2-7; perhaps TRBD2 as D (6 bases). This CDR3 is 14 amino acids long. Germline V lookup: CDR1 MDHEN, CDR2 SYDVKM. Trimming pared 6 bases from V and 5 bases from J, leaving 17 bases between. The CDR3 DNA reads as TGTGCCAGCAGCCGCGGGATTAGGACGGACGAGCAGTACTTC. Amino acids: CASSRGIRTDEQYF.

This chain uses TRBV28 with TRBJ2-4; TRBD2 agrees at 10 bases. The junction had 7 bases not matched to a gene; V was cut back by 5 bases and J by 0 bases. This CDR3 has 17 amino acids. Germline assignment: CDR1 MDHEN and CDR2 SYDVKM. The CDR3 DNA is TGTGCCAGCAGTCTACGGACTAGCGGCTTAGCCAAAAACATTCAGTACTTC. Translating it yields CASSLRTSGLAKNIQYF.

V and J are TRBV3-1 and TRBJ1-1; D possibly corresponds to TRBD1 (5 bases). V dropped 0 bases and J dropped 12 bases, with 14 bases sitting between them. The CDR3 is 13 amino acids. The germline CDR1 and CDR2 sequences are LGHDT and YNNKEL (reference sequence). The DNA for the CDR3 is TGTGCCAGCAGCCAAGAGCGGTCAACAGGTACTTTCTTT. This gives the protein CASSQERSTGTFF.

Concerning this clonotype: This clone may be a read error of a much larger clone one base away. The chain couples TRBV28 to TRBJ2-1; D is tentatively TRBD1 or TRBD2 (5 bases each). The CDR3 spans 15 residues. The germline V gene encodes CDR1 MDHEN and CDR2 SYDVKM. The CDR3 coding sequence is TGTGCCAGCAGTTCTTCCGGGACCAGAAACAAGGAGCAGTTCTTC. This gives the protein CASSSSGTRNKEQFF.

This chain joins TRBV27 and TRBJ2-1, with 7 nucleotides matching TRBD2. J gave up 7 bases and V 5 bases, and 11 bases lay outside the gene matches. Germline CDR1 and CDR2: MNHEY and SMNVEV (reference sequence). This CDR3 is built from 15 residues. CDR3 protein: CASSPRGGSRNEQFF. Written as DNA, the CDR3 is TGTGCCAGCAGTCCCCGAGGCGGGAGTAGGAATGAGCAGTTCTTC.

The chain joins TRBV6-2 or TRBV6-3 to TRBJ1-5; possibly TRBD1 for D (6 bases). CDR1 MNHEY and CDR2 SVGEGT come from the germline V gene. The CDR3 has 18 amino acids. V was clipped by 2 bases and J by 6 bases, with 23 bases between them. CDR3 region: CASSYDWQGPISGQPQHF. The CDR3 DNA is TGTGCCAGCAGTTACGATTGGCAGGGGCCCATAAGCGGTCAGCCCCAGCATTTT.